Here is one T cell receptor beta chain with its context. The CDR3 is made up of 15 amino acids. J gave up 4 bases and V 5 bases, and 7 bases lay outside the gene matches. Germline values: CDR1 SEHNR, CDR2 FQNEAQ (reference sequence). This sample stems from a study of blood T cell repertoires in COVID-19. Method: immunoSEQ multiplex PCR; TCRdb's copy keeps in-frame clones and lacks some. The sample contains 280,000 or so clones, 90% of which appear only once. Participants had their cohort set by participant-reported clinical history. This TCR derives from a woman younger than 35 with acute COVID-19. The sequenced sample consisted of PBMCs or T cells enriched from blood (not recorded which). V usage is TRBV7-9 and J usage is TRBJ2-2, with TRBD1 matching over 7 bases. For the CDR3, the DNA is TGTGCCAGCAGCCGTGAGACAGGGACCACCGGGGAGCTGTTTTTT. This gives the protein CASSRETGTTGELFF.